The next 25 T cell receptor beta chains were all read from a single sample in a study of blood T cell repertoires in COVID-19. Clones were sequenced by immunoSEQ multiplex PCR, and TCRdb holds only the in-frame ones, with some missing. The data contain about 61,000 clones, around 90% of them singletons. The material sequenced was peripheral blood. The origin of the receptors is a woman aged 80 or over with active COVID-19.

The chain is built from TRBV3-1 (or the pseudogene TRBV3-2) and TRBJ2-7, with TRBD2 matching over 12 bases. Germline-derived CDR1 and CDR2 are LGHDT and YNNKEL (reference sequence). V was clipped by 4 bases and J by 2 bases; unmatched bases: 3. The CDR3 is made up of 15 amino acids. The DNA for the CDR3 is TGTGCCAGCAGCCCAACTAGCGGGGGGCCCTACGAGCAGTACTTC. Translation: CASSPTSGGPYEQYF.

This rearrangement joins TRBV7-2 to TRBJ2-2; no reliable D call. This CDR3 comprises 16 residues. CDR1 is SGHTA and CDR2 is FQGNSA in the germline V gene. The V and J ends lost 1 base and 3 bases respectively, with 12 bases between them. The CDR3 spells CASSLVVVLDTGELFF. CDR3 nucleotide sequence: TGTGCCAGCAGCTTAGTCGTAGTGTTGGACACCGGGGAGCTGTTTTTT.

This clone was counted a single time. This chain joins TRBV13 and TRBJ2-7; 8 bases map to TRBD2. CDR1 and CDR2 (germline): PRHDT, FYEKMQ (reference sequence). V lost 2 bases, J lost 4 bases, and 13 bases stayed unmatched. There are 17 residues in the CDR3. The CDR3 DNA sequence: TGTGCCAGCAGCTTAAGGGTTGGAAGGACTAGCAGTTACGAGCAGTACTTC. This translates into CASSLRVGRTSSYEQYF.

DNA of the CDR3: TGTGCCAGCAGTCGGACTAGCGGCTCCTACAATGAGCAGTTCTTC. Translated, it gives CASSRTSGSYNEQFF. The chain carries TRBV27 and TRBJ2-1; TRBD2 matches 10 bases. The CDR3 is made up of 15 amino acids. Germline assignment: CDR1 MNHEY and CDR2 SMNVEV (reference sequence). Trimming took 5 bases from V and 0 from J; bases not matched to a gene: 1.

This clone has just one count. The rearrangement uses TRBV4-2 and TRBJ1-2, with D hard to call. The CDR3 contains 17 residues. Germline assignment: CDR1 LGHNA and CDR2 YNFKEQ. V was shortened by 3 bases and J by 0 bases, with 17 bases between the two germline ends. In DNA, the CDR3 is TGTGCCAGCAGCCATAACTTGGTGGGCCTTACTAACTATGGCTACACCTTC. It codes for CASSHNLVGLTNYGYTF.

The chain recombines TRBV2 with TRBJ2-3, with D possibly matching TRBD2 (6 bases). The germline V gene has CDR1 SNHLY and CDR2 FYNNEI. The CDR3 is 13 amino acids. V lost 11 bases and J 0 bases, leaving 12 bases between the germline ends. CDR3 bases: TGTGCCGGAGGGCAGACCAGCACAGATACGCAGTATTTT. Translation gives CAGGQTSTDTQYF. Together with reference TRBV2 and TRBJ2-3, the CDR3 gives the full variable domain: EPEVTQTPSHQVTQMGQEVILRCVPISNHLYFYWYRQILGQKVEFLVSFYNNEISEKSEIFDDQFSVERPDGSNFTLKIRSTKLEDSAMYFCAGGQTSTDTQYFGPGTRLTVL.

The genes are TRBV29-1 and TRBJ1-1; 7 positions match TRBD1. This CDR3 contains 13 residues. Germline trimming cut 3 bases from V and 8 bases from J; bases unmatched to any gene: 9. Per the germline V gene, CDR1 is SQVTM and CDR2 is ANQGSEA. The CDR3 nucleotides read TGCAGCGTTGAGCGACGGGACAGCCCCGAAGCTTTCTTT. The encoded protein is CSVERRDSPEAFF.

V usage is TRBV10-3 and J usage is TRBJ2-7, with 9 bases lining up with TRBD1. Trimming at V came to 10 bases and at J to 2 bases, leaving 6 bases not matched to a gene. Germline-derived CDR1 and CDR2 are ENHRY and SYGVKD. The CDR3 runs to 13 residues. The CDR3 protein is CATQDRGPYEQYF. CDR3 DNA sequence: TGTGCCACCCAGGACAGGGGCCCCTACGAGCAGTACTTC.

The gene calls are TRBV7-9 and TRBJ2-7, with D perhaps TRBD1 (6 bases). Germline CDR1 SEHNR, CDR2 FQNEAQ (reference sequence). V lost 5 bases and J 2 bases, leaving 16 bases between the germline ends. The CDR3 covers 15 residues. The CDR3 DNA reads as TGTGCCAGCAGCCCGAGCACAGGGAGAACCTACGAGCAGTACTTC. This sequence encodes CASSPSTGRTYEQYF.

This clone was seen a handful of times. The V call is TRBV2, the J call TRBJ1-6; a weak D match, TRBD1 (5 bases). The CDR3 totals 14 residues. The germline gives CDR1 SNHLY, CDR2 FYNNEI. The V gene lost 10 bases and the J gene lost 8 bases, with 18 bases spanning the gap. The CDR3 spells CATSRDLGYSPLHF. The CDR3 DNA sequence: TGTGCCACCTCTCGGGACTTAGGTTATTCACCCCTCCACTTT.

The chain employs TRBV2 and TRBJ2-7; 8 bases agree with TRBD2. V lost 5 bases to trimming and J lost 4 bases; unmatched junction nucleotides: 10. CDR1 is SNHLY and CDR2 is FYNNEI in the germline V gene. This CDR3 comprises 15 residues. In DNA form, the CDR3 reads TGTGCCAGCAGTTTTCTAGCGGGCGGACGTTACGAGCAGTACTTC. Translating it yields CASSFLAGGRYEQYF. The full variable domain, its missing parts supplied by reference TRBV2 and TRBJ2-7, is EPEVTQTPSHQVTQMGQEVILRCVPISNHLYFYWYRQILGQKVEFLVSFYNNEISEKSEIFDDQFSVERPDGSNFTLKIRSTKLEDSAMYFCASSFLAGGRYEQYFGPGTRLTVT.

This chain links TRBV10-3 with TRBJ2-1; 11 bases agree with TRBD2. Germline V lookup: CDR1 ENHRY, CDR2 SYGVKD. J was trimmed by 15 bases and V by 11 bases; bases with no gene match: 15. The CDR3 runs 13 residues. CDR3 sequence reads: CAAGPPSGGPRFF. The CDR3 DNA reads TGTGCCGCCGGGCCGCCTAGCGGGGGGCCACGGTTCTTC.

Only one count was recorded for this clone. The chain has TRBV7-9 and TRBJ2-1; 9 bases map to TRBD1. This CDR3 spans 16 amino acids. CDR1 is SEHNR and CDR2 is FQNEAQ in the germline V gene (reference sequence). After removal of 5 bases from V and 7 bases from J, the junction contained 12 bases not matched to a gene. The DNA of the CDR3 is TGTGCCAGCAGCGTAAAGGGACAGGGAAAGTCGAATGAGCAGTTCTTC. Residues: CASSVKGQGKSNEQFF. The variable domain in full, completed from reference TRBV7-9 and TRBJ2-1, reads DTGVSQNPRHKITKRGQNVTFRCDPISEHNRLYWYRQTLGQGPEFLTYFQNEAQLEKSRLLSDRFSAERPKGSFSTLEIQRTEQGDSAMYLCASSVKGQGKSNEQFFGPGTRLTVL.

The chain has TRBV28 and TRBJ1-1; D not certain. The CDR3 contains 11 residues. The germline CDR1 and CDR2 sequences are MDHEN and SYDVKM. With 6 bases removed from V and 7 bases from J, the gap between germline ends came to 9 bases. The CDR3 spells CASSFLFEAFF. The CDR3 nucleotides are TGTGCCAGCAGCTTTTTGTTTGAAGCTTTCTTT. Full variable domain (missing parts from reference TRBV28 and TRBJ1-1): DVKVTQSSRYLVKRTGEKVFLECVQDMDHENMFWYRQDPGLGLRLIYFSYDVKMKEKGDIPEGYSVSREKKERFSLILESASTNQTSMYLCASSFLFEAFFGQGTRLTVV.

CDR3 nucleotide sequence: TGTGCCAGCAGCTTTGGGCCCCTTGGCGCGGGGGGCCCCCTCCTGCAGTTCTTC. Its translation: CASSFGPLGAGGPLLQFF. The chain has TRBV5-6 and TRBJ2-1; 8 bases map to TRBD2. CDR1 is SGHDT, CDR2 YYEEEE, per germline. The CDR3 totals 18 residues. The J segment lost 12 bases and the V segment lost 2 bases, leaving 22 bases of the junction unmatched.

The chain uses TRBV7-3 and TRBJ2-5, with 8 bases identical to TRBD2. Germline V gives CDR1 SGHTA, CDR2 FQGTGA. The CDR3 totals 15 residues. V shed 5 bases, J shed 2 bases, and the junction held 7 bases outside the gene matches. CDR3 in amino acids: CASSQIAGTQETQYF. CDR3 sequence (DNA): TGTGCCAGCAGCCAGATAGCGGGAACACAAGAGACCCAGTACTTC.

CDR3 sequence (DNA): TGTGCCAGCAGCTTAGCGGGACTAGCGGGGGGGCCCCACGAGCAGTACTTC. It codes for CASSLAGLAGGPHEQYF. This chain joins TRBV7-2 and TRBJ2-7, with TRBD2 identical over 16 bases. Per the germline V gene, CDR1 is SGHTA and CDR2 is FQGNSA. The CDR3 spans 17 residues. The V gene end was trimmed by 0 bases and the J gene end by 5 bases; junction bases not matched to a gene: 4.

J is TRBJ2-5 and V is TRBV5-1, with TRBD1 as a possible D gene (7 bases). Per germline, CDR1 SGHRS and CDR2 YFSETQ. V was shortened by 2 bases and J by 2 bases, with 19 bases between the two germline ends. The CDR3 is 17 amino acids. The chain's CDR3 is CASSLMGTAGGQETQYF. The DNA of the CDR3 is TGCGCCAGCAGCTTAATGGGGACTGCAGGGGGGCAAGAGACCCAGTACTTC.

This clone was found a few times. V is TRBV6-4 and J is TRBJ1-2; 8 bases match TRBD1. CDR3 size: 14 residues. V lost 6 bases to trimming and J lost 4 bases; unmatched junction nucleotides: 7. From germline, CDR1 is MRHNA and CDR2 SNTAGT. CDR3 in amino acids: CASSPGQGGYGYTF. In nucleotides, the CDR3 is TGTGCCAGCAGCCCCGGACAGGGTGGCTATGGCTACACCTTC.

The V gene is TRBV5-1, the J gene TRBJ1-4, with TRBD1 as a possible D gene (5 bases). Germline V gene lookup returns CDR1 SGHRS and CDR2 YFSETQ. The germline V and J ends were trimmed by 7 bases and 6 bases, with 13 bases remaining between them. This CDR3 spans 13 amino acids. DNA of the CDR3: TGCGCCAGCCGGGGAGGGACGGATGAAAAACTGTTTTTT. It specifies CASRGGTDEKLFF. Full variable domain (remainder filled in from reference TRBV5-1 and TRBJ1-4): KAGVTQTPRYLIKTRGQQVTLSCSPISGHRSVSWYQQTPGQGLQFLFEYFSETQRNKGNFPGRFSGRQFSNSRSEMNVSTLELGDSALYLCASRGGTDEKLFFGSGTQLSVL.

CDR3: CASSQAGGLTDTQYF. CDR3 sequence (DNA): TGCGCCAGCAGCCAAGCGGGGGGGCTGACGGATACGCAGTATTTT. The V call is TRBV5-1, the J call TRBJ2-3; TRBD2 matches 10 bases. Unmatched junction bases numbered 8, after V lost 4 bases and J lost 6 bases. The germline CDR1 and CDR2 sequences are SGHRS and YFSETQ. This CDR3 has 15 amino acids. Using reference TRBV5-1 and TRBJ2-3 for the parts outside the CDR3, the full variable domain is KAGVTQTPRYLIKTRGQQVTLSCSPISGHRSVSWYQQTPGQGLQFLFEYFSETQRNKGNFPGRFSGRQFSNSRSEMNVSTLELGDSALYLCASSQAGGLTDTQYFGPGTRLTVL.

This chain connects TRBV13 to TRBJ2-5; the match to TRBD2 covers 8 bases. CDR3 size: 13 residues. Trimming cost V 5 bases and J 6 bases; bases outside gene matches: 5. The germline CDR1 and CDR2 sequences are PRHDT and FYEKMQ (reference sequence). The CDR3 nucleotides read TGTGCCAGCAGCCCGGGACTAGAAAAGACCCAGTACTTC. Amino acids: CASSPGLEKTQYF.

In its sample, this clone was seen once. Here the CDR3 DNA reads TGTGCCAGCAGTGAAGCACGGGACACCGTCCAGCATTTT. Its protein is CASSEARDTVQHF. This chain joins TRBV6-1 and TRBJ1-5; TRBD1 might be the D (6 bases). Trimming left V 0 bases short and J 12 bases short, with 12 bases between. The CDR3 runs 13 residues. The germline gives CDR1 MNHNS, CDR2 SASEGT.

This chain links TRBV7-9 with TRBJ2-7; D gene ambiguous. The CDR3 is 13 amino acids. The germline gives CDR1 SEHNR, CDR2 FQNEAQ (reference sequence). V lost 5 bases and J 3 bases, leaving 11 bases between the germline ends. The CDR3 bases are TGTGCCAGCAGCCCGCGGCCTCTCTACGAGCAGTACTTC. Protein: CASSPRPLYEQYF.

The chain employs TRBV16 and TRBJ1-2; the D gene is possibly TRBD1 (5 bases). The V gene's germline CDR1 is KGHSY and CDR2 FQNENV. This CDR3 is 13 amino acids long. Trimming left V 1 base short and J 6 bases short, with 9 bases between. CDR3 in DNA: TGTGCCAGCAGCCAATTGTTCAGGGATGGCTACACCTTC. This gives the protein CASSQLFRDGYTF.